The present TCR beta chain was sequenced within a study of blood T cell repertoires in COVID-19. Study-level information: The United States, Italy and Spain supplied acute and convalescent COVID-19 samples. PBMCs, B-cell-depleted T cells, or T cells were the source of the cDNA or gDNA that made up the material.

The authors' processing: Reference gene primer amplification in the assay estimated nucleated cell counts. Assay used: immunoSEQ multiplex PCR; TCRdb lists only in-frame clones, some missing. The DNA gave D and trimming, while V, J and clone size come from that table. The sample holds about 150,000 clones, roughly 80% seen once. CDR1 is LNHDA, CDR2 SQIVND, per germline (reference sequence). V shed 1 base and J shed 1 base, with 11 bases lying between them. This CDR3 is 15 amino acids long. The TCR was taken from a man between 70 and 80 years old with acute or convalescent COVID-19. J is TRBJ2-7 and V is TRBV19; a weak D match, TRBD2 (6 bases). The sequencing sample was made of peripheral blood. This CDR3 is CASSIGAGSSYEQYF. In DNA form, the CDR3 reads TGTGCCAGTAGTATAGGGGCGGGGTCGTCCTACGAGCAGTACTTC.